The 19 T cell receptor beta chains below were found in one sample sequenced in a study of control samples from healthy donors and cancer patients (dated by TCRdb to the early 2020s). Preparation of the library involved the immunoSEQ multiplex PCR assay. Imported from immuneACCESS, the table was reduced by TCRdb to in-frame sequences with V and J called. These copies leave out some clones; in studies compared against another copy, an unresolved V gene accounts for under half, and the cause of the remainder is not known. The sample data list approximately 180,000 clones, and roughly 92% of these were observed just once. The top ten clonotypes cover about 1.5% of the sample. The sample was blood. Receptor source: a woman between 18 and 29 years old in good health.

The chain carries TRBV13 and TRBJ1-5; D ambiguous. CDR1 and CDR2 (germline): PRHDT, FYEKMQ (reference sequence). V was pared by 4 bases and J by 10 bases, with 11 bases between. The CDR3 has 12 residues. CDR3 amino acids: CASSSVGRPQHF. CDR3 sequence (DNA): TGTGCCAGCAGCTCGGTCGGACGCCCCCAGCATTTT.

Remarks on this clone: Other DNA variants within this sample encode the same CDR3. The chain employs TRBV6-5 and TRBJ1-1, with a possible D match to TRBD1 (5 bases). The CDR3 loop spans 14 amino acids. V shed 0 bases and J shed 5 bases, with 10 bases lying between them. The germline V gene encodes CDR1 MNHEY and CDR2 SVGAGI. The CDR3 loop reads CASSYSGVNTEAFF. CDR3 coding DNA: TGTGCCAGCAGTTACTCGGGGGTTAATACTGAAGCTTTCTTT.

This sequence joins TRBV19 and TRBJ2-5; a possible D gene is TRBD1 (6 bases). The germline V and J ends were trimmed by 6 bases and 5 bases, with 19 bases remaining between them. In germline, CDR1 is LNHDA, CDR2 SQIVND (reference sequence). This CDR3 contains 15 residues. The CDR3 DNA is TGTGCCAGTAGCCCCTCAACAGGGACCATGGAGACCCAGTACTTC. Translation gives CASSPSTGTMETQYF.

The sample holds one count of this clone. The chain combines TRBV5-6 with TRBJ2-1; 11 positions agree with TRBD2. Germline CDR1 SGHDT, CDR2 YYEEEE. The CDR3 covers 14 residues. V trimming: 5 bases; J trimming: 14 bases; junction bases outside the gene matches: 12. The CDR3 DNA reads as TGTGCCAGCAGTCCCAGACTAGCGGGAATAGCGGAGTTCTTC. It yields the protein CASSPRLAGIAEFF.

This clone was counted a single time. The chain couples TRBV7-9 to TRBJ2-2, with no clear D. Between the trimmed V and J ends, which lost 3 bases and 2 bases, there was a span of 16 bases. The CDR3 spans 17 residues. Germline-derived CDR1 and CDR2 are SEHNR and FQNEAQ (reference sequence). Written as DNA, the CDR3 is TGTGCCAGCAGCTTTTCCCCCAGGTCGGGCAACACCGGGGAGCTGTTTTTT. Encoded protein: CASSFSPRSGNTGELFF.

Comment on this clone: The same CDR3 is also encoded by other DNA sequences in this sample. The chain combines TRBV9 with TRBJ2-3; TRBD1 might be the D (5 bases). Looked up from germline, CDR1 is SGDLS and CDR2 is YYNGEE. The CDR3 consists of 15 residues. V was trimmed by 0 bases and J by 4 bases, leaving 12 bases between them. As DNA, the CDR3 is TGTGCCAGCAGCGTAGGTGGCAGGGTCCCAGATACGCAGTATTTT. Its protein product is CASSVGGRVPDTQYF.

This chain joins TRBV6-1 and TRBJ2-3; TRBD2 aligns across 12 bases. The CDR3 runs 16 residues. Germline loops: CDR1 MNHNS, CDR2 SASEGT. Trimming cost V 2 bases and J 7 bases; bases outside gene matches: 7. Written as DNA, the CDR3 is TGTGCCAGCAGTGAACTAGCGGGGGGGCGGGGGAATACGCAGTATTTT. Residues: CASSELAGGRGNTQYF.

V usage is TRBV7-2 and J usage is TRBJ2-7; weak D call: TRBD2 (6 bases). This CDR3 is 13 amino acids long. With 3 bases removed from V and 3 bases from J, the gap between germline ends came to 9 bases. From germline, CDR1 is SGHTA and CDR2 FQGNSA. The CDR3 DNA follows: TGTGCCAGCAGCTTGGGGGGTGGCTACGAGCAGTACTTC. Protein product: CASSLGGGYEQYF. Supplemented by reference TRBV7-2 and TRBJ2-7, the full variable domain reads GAGVSQSPSNKVTEKGKDVELRCDPISGHTALYWYRQSLGQGLEFLIYFQGNSAPDKSGLPSDRFSAERTGGSVSTLTIQRTQQEDSAVYLCASSLGGGYEQYFGPGTRLTVT.

The rearrangement joins TRBV28 to TRBJ1-6; D may be TRBD1 (5 bases). V dropped 2 bases and J dropped 3 bases, with 8 bases sitting between them. This CDR3 region has 15 residues. The germline CDR1 and CDR2 sequences are MDHEN and SYDVKM. DNA of the CDR3: TGTGCCAGCAGTTTAGGGGGAATCTATAATTCACCCCTCCACTTT. Protein: CASSLGGIYNSPLHF.

This clone was observed a single time. V is TRBV10-3 and J is TRBJ1-1; 10 nucleotides align to TRBD1. V shed 5 bases and J 4 bases; nucleotides not matched to a gene: 7. Germline V lookup: CDR1 ENHRY, CDR2 SYGVKD. This CDR3 is built from 15 residues. The CDR3 region has the DNA TGTGCCATCAGTCCCCGGGACAGGGGTGGCACTGAAGCTTTCTTT. Its protein product is CAISPRDRGGTEAFF.

This clone was seen only once. The chain has TRBV7-9 and TRBJ1-2; the D gene is possibly TRBD1 (5 bases). This CDR3 contains 13 residues. CDR1 and CDR2 (germline): SEHNR, FQNEAQ (reference sequence). V was pared by 3 bases and J by 8 bases, with 13 bases between. CDR3 loop: CASSLMPGGGYTF. CDR3 DNA: TGTGCCAGCAGCTTGATGCCGGGGGGAGGCTACACCTTC.

The chain joins TRBV18 to TRBJ1-5, with 7 bases matching TRBD1. The length of the CDR3 is 15 residues. Trimming removed 4 bases from V and 0 bases from J; junction bases left unmatched: 3. The germline gives CDR1 KGHSH, CDR2 LQKENI. The CDR3 region is CASSRTGLSNQPQHF. The CDR3, as DNA: TGTGCCAGCTCACGGACAGGCCTTAGCAATCAGCCCCAGCATTTT.

Comments on this clone: At one boundary the junction diverges from the germline segment, which might be a read error. The CDR3 is CSVRDETQYF. CDR3 bases: TGCAGCGTGAGGGATGAGACCCAATACTTC. The chain employs TRBV29-1 and TRBJ2-5; D may be TRBD2 (5 bases). From germline, CDR1 is SQVTM and CDR2 ANQGSEA. The CDR3 consists of 10 residues.

This rearrangement joins TRBV7-2 to TRBJ2-7; either TRBD1 or TRBD2 may supply D (7 bases each). The CDR3 is 18 residues long. The V gene's germline CDR1 is SGHTA and CDR2 FQGNSA. V was shortened by 1 base and J by 3 bases, with 22 bases between the two germline ends. Here the CDR3 reads CASSLEGEGASGNYEQYF. CDR3 in DNA: TGTGCCAGCAGCTTAGAGGGGGAGGGGGCTAGCGGAAACTACGAGCAGTACTTC.

The chain joins TRBV6-6 to TRBJ1-1; D is undetermined. V lost 4 bases, J lost 1 base, and 10 bases lay in between. The CDR3 is made up of 14 amino acids. Germline V gene lookup returns CDR1 MNHNY and CDR2 SVGAGI (reference sequence). The CDR3 DNA is TGTGCCAGCAGTTCCGGGAAAGGGAACACTGAAGCTTTCTTT. It is translated as CASSSGKGNTEAFF.

The chain links TRBV9 to TRBJ1-2; no reliable D call. Per germline, CDR1 SGDLS and CDR2 YYNGEE. V lost 0 bases and J 6 bases, leaving 15 bases between the germline ends. This CDR3 is built from 15 residues. The CDR3 nucleotides read TGTGCCAGCAGCGTAGGGACCGAAGGATTAGATGGCTACACCTTC. Encoded protein: CASSVGTEGLDGYTF.

The chain combines TRBV24-1 with TRBJ1-2; maybe TRBD1 (6 bases). The germline V gene has CDR1 KGHDR and CDR2 SFDVKD. The CDR3 spans 14 residues. V lost 4 bases and J lost 5, with 13 bases in between. The DNA of the CDR3 is TGTGCCACCAGTGAGGGGGCCTTGTCTTATGGCTACACCTTC. This sequence encodes CATSEGALSYGYTF.

The chain carries TRBV10-2 and TRBJ1-2; D is unclear. The CDR3 loop spans 12 amino acids. Germline CDR1 and CDR2: WSHSY and SAAADI. V lost 2 bases, J lost 4 bases, and 5 bases lay in between. The CDR3 region has the DNA TGCGCCAGCAGTGAGGACTTCTATGGCTACACCTTC. Amino acid sequence: CASSEDFYGYTF.

The V and J genes are TRBV3-1 (or the pseudogene TRBV3-2) and TRBJ1-2, with 9 bases that match TRBD1. The CDR3 contains 16 residues. CDR1 is LGHDT and CDR2 is YNNKEL in the germline V gene (reference sequence). J lost 7 bases, V lost 6 bases, and 15 bases had no gene match. CDR3 protein: CASSPTRTGGRFGYTF. In nucleotides, the CDR3 is TGTGCCAGCAGTCCTACTCGTACAGGGGGCAGGTTTGGCTACACCTTC.